This T cell receptor (beta chain) was documented in a study of blood T cells in healthy people across ages. Findings of the study overall: The fall in TCR beta diversity per million T cells was roughly linear with age. No conclusive comparison of naive versus antigen-experienced cells was possible with unsorted PBMCs.

The use of a sample-barcoded 5' primer and a J-beta primer mix characterized a second PCR of roughly 6 to 12 cycles. Sequencing of every sample gave 3 million or more CDR3-containing paired-end reads. TCRdb passed the 5' RACE reads through MiXCR, listing each CDR3 protein once. The table includes 600,000 to 1,000,000 distinct CDR3 sequences, roughly 25% detected once. Staff drew 9 to 10 milliliters of peripheral blood from each donor. This clonotype was detected only a few times. Its antigen is currently unknown. The V gene lost 4 bases and the J gene lost 0 bases, with 13 bases spanning the gap. The CDR3 has 15 residues. Germline V gives CDR1 MNHEY, CDR2 SMNVEV (reference sequence). This same sample was also taken into another study, of T cells of mothers and their children.

The rearrangement uses TRBV27 and TRBJ2-7; no reliable D call. This sequence was found in a boy aged 5-17 years in good health. Sequencing was performed on blood. The chain's CDR3 is CASSSSQLGSYEQYF. In DNA form, the CDR3 reads TGTGCCAGCAGTTCCTCTCAATTGGGCTCCTACGAGCAGTACTTC.